What follows are 10 T cell receptor beta chains derived from one specimen sequenced in a study of T cell clonotyping in hematopoietic cell transplantation. Using immunoSEQ multiplex PCR, the repertoire was profiled, and TCRdb retains in-frame clones only, with some absent. Altogether roughly 40,000 clones are present, about 95% being singletons, with the ten largest covering roughly 0.9%. Sequenced: peripheral blood mononuclear cells. Every receptor here comes from a man between 25 and 39 years old in good health. Some clones in this sample may be carry-over from other donors' samples.

The rearrangement links TRBV5-6 to TRBJ1-3, with unresolved D. CDR3 length: 17 residues. Germline V gene lookup returns CDR1 SGHDT and CDR2 YYEEEE. V shed 3 bases and J shed 2 bases, with 18 bases lying between them. For the CDR3, the DNA is TGTGCCAGCAGCTCGCCCCGGTACCGAGGCCCTGGAAACACCATATATTTT. Its protein product is CASSSPRYRGPGNTIYF. The full variable domain, with the rest looked up from reference TRBV5-6 and TRBJ1-3, is DAGVTQSPTHLIKTRGQQVTLRCSPKSGHDTVSWYQQALGQGPQFIFQYYEEEERQRGNFPDRFSGHQFPNYSSELNVNALLLGDSALYLCASSSPRYRGPGNTIYFGEGSWLTVV.

The chain combines TRBV30 with TRBJ2-7; D not certain. V was trimmed by 1 base and J by 4 bases, leaving 8 bases between them. The CDR3 consists of 12 residues. The germline gives CDR1 GTSNPN, CDR2 SVGIG (reference sequence). The DNA for the CDR3 is TGTGCCTGGAGTGGTTGGGGATACGAGCAGTACTTC. It is translated as CAWSGWGYEQYF. Variable domain in full (rest from reference TRBV30 and TRBJ2-7): SQTIHQWPATLVQPVGSPLSLECTVEGTSNPNLYWYRQAAGRGLQLLFYSVGIGQISSEVPQNLSASRPQDRQFILSSKKLLLSDSGFYLCAWSGWGYEQYFGPGTRLTVT.

V is TRBV2 and J is TRBJ1-5; TRBD1 is a possible D gene (5 bases). CDR1 SNHLY and CDR2 FYNNEI come from the germline V gene. The CDR3 contains 15 residues. Trimming left V 8 bases short and J 1 base short, with 15 bases between. Here the CDR3 DNA reads TGTGCCAGCGGCTTATTATCAGGGAGCAATCAGCCCCAGCATTTT. Its protein product is CASGLLSGSNQPQHF. Full variable domain (remainder filled in from reference TRBV2 and TRBJ1-5): EPEVTQTPSHQVTQMGQEVILRCVPISNHLYFYWYRQILGQKVEFLVSFYNNEISEKSEIFDDQFSVERPDGSNFTLKIRSTKLEDSAMYFCASGLLSGSNQPQHFGDGTRLSIL.

The chain joins TRBV5-1 to TRBJ2-7; 8 nucleotides match TRBD1. This CDR3 is built from 15 residues. Germline trimming cut 1 base from V and 7 bases from J; bases unmatched to any gene: 10. CDR1 is SGHRS and CDR2 is YFSETQ in the germline V gene. CDR3 nucleotide sequence: TGCGCCAGCAGCTTGAGCTCAGGGGGCTTTTGGGAGCAGTACTTC. Protein product: CASSLSSGGFWEQYF.

This chain joins TRBV19 and TRBJ1-1; 9 nucleotides align to TRBD1. This CDR3 spans 15 amino acids. Looked up from germline, CDR1 is LNHDA and CDR2 is SQIVND (reference sequence). V lost 4 bases, J lost 7 bases, and 10 bases stayed unmatched. CDR3 in amino acids: CASSKGGQGNVEAFF. CDR3 coding DNA: TGTGCCAGTAGTAAGGGGGGACAGGGTAATGTTGAAGCTTTCTTT.

J is TRBJ2-1 and V is TRBV6-4, with TRBD2 identical over 11 bases. After removal of 4 bases from V and 6 bases from J, the junction contained 5 bases not matched to a gene. Germline CDR1 is MRHNA and CDR2 is SNTAGT. The CDR3 is made up of 15 amino acids. The CDR3 here is CASSGGTSGVNEQFF. For the CDR3, the DNA is TGTGCCAGCAGTGGAGGGACTAGCGGTGTCAATGAGCAGTTCTTC.

This sequence joins TRBV4-3 and TRBJ1-2; D unresolved. V was trimmed by 3 bases and J by 8 bases, leaving 19 bases between them. The CDR3 length is 15 residues. CDR1 and CDR2 (germline): LGHNA, YSLEER. The CDR3 region is CASSQVSLPQLGYTF. CDR3 bases: TGCGCCAGCAGCCAGGTTTCGTTACCCCAGTTAGGCTACACCTTC.

Here the CDR3 reads CASRPSGRALKNEQFF. DNA of the CDR3: TGTGCCAGCAGGCCTAGCGGGAGGGCCTTAAAAAATGAGCAGTTCTTC. V and J are TRBV27 and TRBJ2-1, with TRBD2 matching over 12 bases. The V gene's germline CDR1 is MNHEY and CDR2 SMNVEV (reference sequence). This CDR3 spans 16 amino acids. The junction had 10 bases not matched to a gene; V was cut back by 6 bases and J by 7 bases.

The rearrangement uses TRBV4-2 and TRBJ2-1, with 10 bases aligning to TRBD1. The CDR3 contains 16 residues. Germline loops: CDR1 LGHNA, CDR2 YNFKEQ. With V trimmed by 2 bases and J by 1 base, 2 bases remained unmatched. The DNA of the CDR3 is TGTGCCAGCAGCCAAAGGACAGGGGGTTCCTACAATGAGCAGTTCTTC. This gives the protein CASSQRTGGSYNEQFF.

This clone appeared once. The chain couples TRBV10-3 to TRBJ1-5; the D gene is possibly TRBD1 (6 bases). The CDR3 is 14 residues long. Germline V gives CDR1 ENHRY, CDR2 SYGVKD. V gave up 6 bases and J gave up 5 bases, with 14 bases separating them. The CDR3 DNA reads TGTGCCATCAGCCCAGGGGATGGGGATCAGCCCCAGCATTTT. Encoded protein: CAISPGDGDQPQHF.